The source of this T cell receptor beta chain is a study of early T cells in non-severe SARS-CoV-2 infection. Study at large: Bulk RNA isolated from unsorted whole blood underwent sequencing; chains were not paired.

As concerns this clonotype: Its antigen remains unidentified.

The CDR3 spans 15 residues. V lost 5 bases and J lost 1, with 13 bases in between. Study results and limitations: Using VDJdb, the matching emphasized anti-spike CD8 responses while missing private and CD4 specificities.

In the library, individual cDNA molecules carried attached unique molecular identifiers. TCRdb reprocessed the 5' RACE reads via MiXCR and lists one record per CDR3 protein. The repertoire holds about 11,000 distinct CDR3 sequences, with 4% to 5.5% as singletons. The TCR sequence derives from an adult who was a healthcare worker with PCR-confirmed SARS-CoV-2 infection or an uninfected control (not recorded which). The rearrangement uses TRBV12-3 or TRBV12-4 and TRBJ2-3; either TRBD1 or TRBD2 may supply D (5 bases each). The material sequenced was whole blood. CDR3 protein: CASSPPLGGTDTQYF. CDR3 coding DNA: TGTGCCAGCAGTCCACCTTTGGGGGGCACAGATACGCAGTATTTT.